This T cell receptor beta chain is drawn from a study of T cells in Graves' hyperthyroidism and ophthalmopathy. Researchers took RNA transcripts and amplified the TCR beta CDR3 regions from them. HTBI primers were employed in a first-round RT-PCR of the TCR CDR3. One entry per CDR3 protein results from TCRdb running MiXCR on the multiplex PCR reads. The table has around 420,000 distinct CDR3 sequences, around a sixth seen once. Trimming left V 1 base short and J 5 bases short, with 18 bases between. CDR1 and CDR2 (germline): ENHRY, SYGVKD. The CDR3 has 17 residues. Regarding the study as a whole: Stable hyperthyroidism and ophthalmopathy were separated using 13 V-J signatures. For ophthalmopathy, model prediction preceded onset by a median about 6 months.

This clonotype was seen a handful of times. What it recognizes is unknown. Those with hyperthyroidism were 18 to 65 years old, newly diagnosed, and ill for under 2 months. The diagnostic basis comprised clinical symptoms, serum thyroxine and TRAb, thyroid ultrasound and orbital computed tomography. The source is a woman between 18 and 29 years old with Graves' hyperthyroidism. Sequenced material: blood. The chain is built from TRBV10-3 and TRBJ1-5; possible D gene TRBD1, 5 bases. The CDR3 reads CAISEYLAGTNYQPQHF. The CDR3 bases are TGTGCCATCAGTGAGTACCTAGCCGGGACGAATTATCAGCCCCAGCATTTT.